This T cell receptor beta chain appears in the sequencing data of a study of blood T cell repertoires in COVID-19 (TCRdb year 2020). Regarding the study in general: The collaborator samples originated in the United States, Italy and Spain and spanned the acute and convalescent phases of COVID-19. The samples were drawn from two sources: the first 160 participants of the ongoing ImmuneRACE study, and 950 to 1,500 subjects contributed by 6 global collaborators. The prospective study material was composed of cDNA or gDNA derived from T cells, B-cell-depleted T cells, or PBMCs. A de-identified subject ID, COVID-19 status, age in years and sex were almost always included in the sample metadata. The repertoires were released in a freely available public database meant as a resource for research on the immune response to SARS-CoV-2. Where HLA class I and class II types were available, the types were taken from metadata supplied by the sample provider, not from assay-based typing. Subjects who had been exposed to COVID-19, were actively infected with it, or had recovered from it provided the deeply sampled blood TCRbeta repertoires that made up the dataset.

Regarding this clone: Its antigen is not yet known. The record has no base qualities; no much larger clone is one base away.

Results and caveats for the whole study, not just this receptor: How much clinical and demographic metadata was included differed by source and by participant, and the metadata was provided uncurated.

In the prospective study, participants were roughly 18 to 90 years old, resided in approximately 25 geographic areas of the United States, and were enrolled through a virtual design. In the prospective study, cohorts were assigned on the basis of participant-reported clinical history obtained from a screening survey and a study questionnaire. Exposed participants had been in contact, within 2 weeks of entering the study, with a person who had a PCR-confirmed or clinician-diagnosed case of COVID-19. In the prospective study, whole blood, serum and a nasopharyngeal or oropharyngeal swab were collected from each participant by mobile phlebotomists. Prospective study participants could optionally give additional blood draws and questionnaires over a roughly two-month period. Blood samples from the prospective study were shipped frozen or at room temperature prior to DNA extraction. V is cut by 4 bases and J by 2 bases, and the space between the germline ends is 9 bases. From the cysteine through the phenylalanine, the CDR3 covers 14 amino acids. The sequence is cut down to CDR3 DNA, 42 bases in frame from base 1. The germline V gene provides CDR1 SGHDN and CDR2 FVKESK.

TCRbeta CDR3 regions were amplified from genomic DNA by means of the immunoSEQ Assay, a bias-controlled multiplex PCR. On the study's bioinformatics: Nucleated cell counts per sample were estimated from amplification of reference gene primers within the assay. To quantify the absolute abundance of each unique TCRbeta CDR3 rearrangement, sequence reads were collapsed and filtered. For each sample, productive Simpson clonality was calculated as the square root of Simpson's diversity index over productive rearrangements. Held by TCRdb, this immuneACCESS table contains in-frame sequences only and omits some clones. Under half of the omission traces to an unresolved V gene where checked; the cause of the rest is unknown. V, J and clone size are those of that table, while D and trimming were read from the DNA. This sample is represented by 250,000 or so clones; roughly 81% of them were singletons. Jointly, the top ten make up about 7% of the sample.

The receptor was isolated from a woman in her forties or fifties who had been exposed to COVID-19. The sequencing input was PBMCs or T cells enriched from blood (not recorded which). The chain couples TRBV14 to TRBJ1-3; the D gene assignment is ambiguous. The sequenced DNA is TGTGCCAGCAGCCGCGGAAACCCTGGAAACACCATATATTTT. Translated, it reads CASSRGNPGNTIYF. The full variable domain, completed from the reference TRBV14 and TRBJ1-3 proteins outside the CDR3, reads EAGVTQFPSHSVIEKGQTVTLRCDPISGHDNLYWYRRVMGKEIKFLLHFVKESKQDESGMPNNRFLAERTGGTYSTLKVQPAELEDSGVYFCASSRGNPGNTIYFGEGSWLTVV.